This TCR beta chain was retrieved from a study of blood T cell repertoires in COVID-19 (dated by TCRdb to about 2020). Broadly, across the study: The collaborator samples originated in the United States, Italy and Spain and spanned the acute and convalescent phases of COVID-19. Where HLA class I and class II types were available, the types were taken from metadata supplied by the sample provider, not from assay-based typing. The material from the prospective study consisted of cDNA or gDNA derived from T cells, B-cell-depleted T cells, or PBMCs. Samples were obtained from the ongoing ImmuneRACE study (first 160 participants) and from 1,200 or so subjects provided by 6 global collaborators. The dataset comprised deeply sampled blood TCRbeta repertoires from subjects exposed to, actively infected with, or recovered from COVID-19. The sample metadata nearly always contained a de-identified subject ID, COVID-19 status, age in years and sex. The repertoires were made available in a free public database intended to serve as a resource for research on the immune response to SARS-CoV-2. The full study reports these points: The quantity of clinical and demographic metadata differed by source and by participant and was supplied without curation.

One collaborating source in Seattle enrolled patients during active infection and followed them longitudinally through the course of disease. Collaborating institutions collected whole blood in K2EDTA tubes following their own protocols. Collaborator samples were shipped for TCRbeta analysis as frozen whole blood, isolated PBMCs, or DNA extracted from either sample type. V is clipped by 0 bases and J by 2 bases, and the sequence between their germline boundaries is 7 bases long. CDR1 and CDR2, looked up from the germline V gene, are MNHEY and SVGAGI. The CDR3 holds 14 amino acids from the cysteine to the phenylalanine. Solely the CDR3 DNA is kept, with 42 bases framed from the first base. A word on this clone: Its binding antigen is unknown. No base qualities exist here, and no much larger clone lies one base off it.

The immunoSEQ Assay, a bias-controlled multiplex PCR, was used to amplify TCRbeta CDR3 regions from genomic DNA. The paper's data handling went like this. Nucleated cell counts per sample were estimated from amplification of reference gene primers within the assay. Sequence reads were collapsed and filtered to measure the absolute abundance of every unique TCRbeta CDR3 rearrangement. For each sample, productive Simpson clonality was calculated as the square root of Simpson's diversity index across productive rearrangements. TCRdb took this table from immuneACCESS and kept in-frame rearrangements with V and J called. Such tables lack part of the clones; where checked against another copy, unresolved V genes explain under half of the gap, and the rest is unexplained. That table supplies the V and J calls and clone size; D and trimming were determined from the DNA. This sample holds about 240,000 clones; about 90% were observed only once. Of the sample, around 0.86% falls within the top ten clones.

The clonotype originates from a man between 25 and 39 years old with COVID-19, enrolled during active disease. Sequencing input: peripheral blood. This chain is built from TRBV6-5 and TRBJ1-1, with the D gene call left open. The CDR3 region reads CASSYSAGNTEAFF. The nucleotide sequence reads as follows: TGTGCCAGCAGTTACTCGGCAGGAAACACTGAAGCTTTCTTT.